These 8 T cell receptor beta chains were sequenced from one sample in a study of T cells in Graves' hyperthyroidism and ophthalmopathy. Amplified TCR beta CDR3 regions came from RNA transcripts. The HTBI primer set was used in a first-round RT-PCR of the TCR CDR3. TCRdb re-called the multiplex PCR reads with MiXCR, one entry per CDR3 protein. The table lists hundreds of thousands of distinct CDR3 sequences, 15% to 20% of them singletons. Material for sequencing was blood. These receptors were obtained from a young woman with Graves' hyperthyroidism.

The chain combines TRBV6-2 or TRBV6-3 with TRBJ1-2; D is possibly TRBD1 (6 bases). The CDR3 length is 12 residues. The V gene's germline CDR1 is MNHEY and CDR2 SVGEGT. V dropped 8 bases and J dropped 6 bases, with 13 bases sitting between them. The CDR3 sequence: CASVDSLDGYTF. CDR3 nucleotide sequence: TGTGCCAGCGTGGACAGTCTCGATGGCTACACCTTC.

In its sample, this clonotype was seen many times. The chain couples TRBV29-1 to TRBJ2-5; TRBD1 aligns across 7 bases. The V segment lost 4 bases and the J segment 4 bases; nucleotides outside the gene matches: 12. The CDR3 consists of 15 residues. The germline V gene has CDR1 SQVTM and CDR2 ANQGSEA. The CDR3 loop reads CSVGSRRAGGETQYF. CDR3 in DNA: TGCAGCGTTGGATCCCGAAGGGCAGGGGGAGAGACCCAGTACTTC.

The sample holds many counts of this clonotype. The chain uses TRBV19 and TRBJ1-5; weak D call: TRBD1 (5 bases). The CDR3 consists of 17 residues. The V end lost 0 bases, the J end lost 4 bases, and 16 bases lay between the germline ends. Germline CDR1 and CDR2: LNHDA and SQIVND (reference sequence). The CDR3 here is CASSIERTRKTNQPQHF. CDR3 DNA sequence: TGTGCCAGTAGTATAGAAAGGACAAGAAAAACTAATCAGCCCCAGCATTTT.

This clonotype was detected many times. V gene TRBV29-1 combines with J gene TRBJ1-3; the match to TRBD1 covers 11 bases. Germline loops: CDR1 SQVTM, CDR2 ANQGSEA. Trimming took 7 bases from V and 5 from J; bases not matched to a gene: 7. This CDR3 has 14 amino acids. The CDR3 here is CSAGGQGARNTIYF. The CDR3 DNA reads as TGCAGCGCAGGAGGACAGGGGGCGAGAAACACCATATATTTT.

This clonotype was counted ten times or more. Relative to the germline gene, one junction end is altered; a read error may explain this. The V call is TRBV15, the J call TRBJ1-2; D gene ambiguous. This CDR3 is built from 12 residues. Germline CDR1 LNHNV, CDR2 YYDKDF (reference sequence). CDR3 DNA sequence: TGTGCCAACAGCCCACGGACGGGGGGCTACACCTTC. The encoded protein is CANSPRTGGYTF.

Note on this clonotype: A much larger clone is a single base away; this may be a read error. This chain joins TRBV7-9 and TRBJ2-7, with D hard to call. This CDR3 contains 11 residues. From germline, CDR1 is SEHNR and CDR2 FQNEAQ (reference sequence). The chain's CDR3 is CATSSSPAHLF. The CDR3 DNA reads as TGTGCCACCTCATCTTCGCCGGCACACCTCTTC.

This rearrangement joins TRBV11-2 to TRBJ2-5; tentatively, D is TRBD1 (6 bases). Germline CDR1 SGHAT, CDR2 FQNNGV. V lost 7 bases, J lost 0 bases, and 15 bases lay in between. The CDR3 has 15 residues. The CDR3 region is CASIDGTPYQETQYF. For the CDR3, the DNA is TGTGCCAGCATCGACGGGACACCGTACCAAGAGACCCAGTACTTC.

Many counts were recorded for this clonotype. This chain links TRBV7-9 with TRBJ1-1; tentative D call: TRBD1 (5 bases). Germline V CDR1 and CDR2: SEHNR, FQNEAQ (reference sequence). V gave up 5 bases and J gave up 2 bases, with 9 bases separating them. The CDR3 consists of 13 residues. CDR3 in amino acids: CASSKTVNTEAFF. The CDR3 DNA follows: TGTGCCAGCAGCAAGACAGTAAACACTGAAGCTTTCTTT. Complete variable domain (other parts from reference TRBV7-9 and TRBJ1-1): DTGVSQNPRHKITKRGQNVTFRCDPISEHNRLYWYRQTLGQGPEFLTYFQNEAQLEKSRLLSDRFSAERPKGSFSTLEIQRTEQGDSAMYLCASSKTVNTEAFFGQGTRLTVV.